The clone carrying this T cell receptor (beta chain) has ten or more counts. The sample belongs to a study of response to subunit inactivated influenza vaccine. TCRdb independently ran MiXCR on the RT-PCR reads; one entry per CDR3 protein. Seen here are 500,000 or so distinct CDR3 sequences, approximately 9.9% observed once, and the top ten hold about an eighth. There are 14 residues in the CDR3. The V segment lost 6 bases and the J segment 4 bases; nucleotides outside the gene matches: 7. Germline V gene lookup returns CDR1 MNHEY and CDR2 SVGEGT. Sequencing was performed on PBMCs from blood, taken around seven weeks after vaccination. The sequence came from a man aged 50 to 59 who received an inactivated influenza vaccine. The chain uses TRBV6-2 or TRBV6-3 and TRBJ1-2; 8 bases line up with TRBD1. CDR3 in DNA: TGTGCCAGCAGAAGAGGGACAGGCACCTATGGCTACACCTTC. Translation gives CASRRGTGTYGYTF.